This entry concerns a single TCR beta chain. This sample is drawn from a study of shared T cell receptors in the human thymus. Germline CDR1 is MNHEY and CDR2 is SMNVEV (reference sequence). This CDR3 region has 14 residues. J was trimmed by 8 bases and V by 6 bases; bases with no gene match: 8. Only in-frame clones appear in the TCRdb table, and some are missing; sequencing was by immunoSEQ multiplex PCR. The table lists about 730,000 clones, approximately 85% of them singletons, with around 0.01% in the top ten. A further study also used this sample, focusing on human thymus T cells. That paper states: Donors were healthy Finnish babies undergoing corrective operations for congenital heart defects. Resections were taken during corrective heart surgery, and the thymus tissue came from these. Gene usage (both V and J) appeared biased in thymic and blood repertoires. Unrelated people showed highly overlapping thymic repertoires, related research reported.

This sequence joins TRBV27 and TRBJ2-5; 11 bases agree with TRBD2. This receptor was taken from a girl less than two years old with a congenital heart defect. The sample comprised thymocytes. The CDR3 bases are TGTGCCAGCAGGGCTAGCGGGGGGCCCGGTACCCAGTACTTC. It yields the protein CASRASGGPGTQYF.